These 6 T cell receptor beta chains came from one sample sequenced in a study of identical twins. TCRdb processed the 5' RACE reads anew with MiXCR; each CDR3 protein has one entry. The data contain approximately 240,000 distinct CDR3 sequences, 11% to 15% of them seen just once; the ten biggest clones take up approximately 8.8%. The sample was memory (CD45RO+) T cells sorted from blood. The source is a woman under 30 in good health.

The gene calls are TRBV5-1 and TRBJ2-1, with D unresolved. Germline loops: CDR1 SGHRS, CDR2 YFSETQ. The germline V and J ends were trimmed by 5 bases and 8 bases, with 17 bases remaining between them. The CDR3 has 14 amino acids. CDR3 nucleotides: TGCGCCAGCAGGGGCCTCCTAGGTCGCGATGAGCAGTTCTTC. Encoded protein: CASRGLLGRDEQFF.

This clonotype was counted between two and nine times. CDR3 residues: CATSDGVKLFF. The CDR3 region has the DNA TGTGCCACCAGTGATGGAGTAAAACTGTTTTTT. V gene TRBV24-1 combines with J gene TRBJ1-4; D is undetermined. V dropped 3 bases and J dropped 10 bases, with 5 bases sitting between them. The germline CDR1 and CDR2 sequences are KGHDR and SFDVKD. The CDR3 is made up of 11 amino acids.

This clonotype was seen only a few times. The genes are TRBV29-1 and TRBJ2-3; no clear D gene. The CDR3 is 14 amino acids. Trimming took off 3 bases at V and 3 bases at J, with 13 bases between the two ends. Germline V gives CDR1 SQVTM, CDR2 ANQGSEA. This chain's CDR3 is CSVDASLKTDTQYF. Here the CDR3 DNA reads TGCAGCGTTGATGCTTCTCTCAAAACAGATACGCAGTATTTT.

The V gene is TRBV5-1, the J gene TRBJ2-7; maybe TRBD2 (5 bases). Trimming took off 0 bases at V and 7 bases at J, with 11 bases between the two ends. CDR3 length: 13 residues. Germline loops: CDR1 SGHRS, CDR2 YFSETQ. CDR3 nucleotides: TGCGCCAGCAGCTTGGGGACTCAAAGTGAGCAGTACTTC. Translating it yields CASSLGTQSEQYF.

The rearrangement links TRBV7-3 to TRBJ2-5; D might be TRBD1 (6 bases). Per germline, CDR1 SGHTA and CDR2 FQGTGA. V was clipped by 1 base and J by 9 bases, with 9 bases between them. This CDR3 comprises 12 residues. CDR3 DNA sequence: TGTGCCAGCAGCTTAAGTGGGGGCGCCCAGTACTTC. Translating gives CASSLSGGAQYF.

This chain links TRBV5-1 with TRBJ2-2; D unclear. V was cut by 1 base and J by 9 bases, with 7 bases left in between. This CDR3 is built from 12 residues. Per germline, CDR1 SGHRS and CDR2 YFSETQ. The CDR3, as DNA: TGCGCCAGCAGCTTGTCGCCTAGGGAGCTGTTTTTT. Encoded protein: CASSLSPRELFF.